Listed below are T cell receptor beta chains from one sample, sequenced in a study of identical twins. TCRdb reprocessed the 5' RACE reads via MiXCR and lists one record per CDR3 protein. Of approximately 700,000 distinct CDR3 sequences listed, about 18% are singletons. The data were also submitted as part of a second study, on T cells expressing NK-cell markers.

Input material: PBMCs. The source of these receptors is a woman under 30 in good health. CDR3s leave out the opening cysteine and the closing phenylalanine or tryptophan. The order of the fields is V gene, CDR3 protein.

>TRBV20-1
SARDPWGASSEQY
>TRBV11-2
ASSSFGGRETQY
>TRBV20-1
SASTAGYGSDEQY
>TRBV5-1
ASSLTRSGHYGYT
>TRBV12-3/TRBV12-4
ASSLQRTMTVHEQF
>TRBV9
ASSGGDEIYEQY
>TRBV20-1
SADRAGQPQH
>TRBV7-2
ASSVMPNTGELF
>TRBV20-1
SASLGGPHTEAF
>TRBV20-1
SARAFLGGGYGYT
>TRBV7-9
ASSLGFQGNTEAF
>TRBV7-9
ASSIGKLAVTDTQY
>TRBV10-3
AISTTPDNEQF
>TRBV5-1
ASSWGGAEGTNIQY
>TRBV20-1
SAPGTAHGELF
>TRBV6-5
ASSYTYYSGRGQETQY
>TRBV20-1
SAKQPGREGTEAF
>TRBV20-1
SARAPPRGNEQF
>TRBV20-1
SAIRGLAAVGDTQY
>TRBV5-1
ASSLGRLAGGGSYNEQF
>TRBV6-2/TRBV6-3
ASSSTGYGSEQF
>TRBV6-1
ASREGQGSETQY
>TRBV2
ATERGGPTDTQY
>TRBV27
ASAGGSYNSPLH
>TRBV7-9
ASSLGSAGGNEQF
>TRBV7-2
ASSLGTNYEQY
>TRBV4-2
ASSQEHSGGNSYNEQF
>TRBV20-1
SARDRYDRGYNEQF
>TRBV9
ASSGLAVPYNEQF
>TRBV20-1
SVNTGTNPHEQY
>TRBV6-1
ASSTGEWSTEAF
>TRBV12-3/TRBV12-4
ASGTTGGFRTGELF
>TRBV9
ASSVVGGNSPLH
>TRBV12-3/TRBV12-4
ASRNFYGYT
>TRBV20-1
SATPDRAHEQY
>TRBV7-2
ASRSRLAVYQETQY
>TRBV6-1
ASSELSRGTQY
>TRBV30
AWTSSGLGETQY
>TRBV29-1
SGGGANTEAF
>TRBV4-3
ASSQDRGITYEQY
>TRBV3-1
ASSQGPGGGVYEQF
>TRBV6-5
ASSYDRQGSYEQY
>TRBV18
ASSPGSESQH
>TRBV7-8
ASSSQSGSGYDEQY
>TRBV7-9
ASSLSTSGSAETQY
>TRBV28
ASSLGSTGTGELF
>TRBV20-1
SARTSVHEQF
>TRBV20-1
SARDGLGSGRDRRYGYT
>TRBV7-9
ASSSLTGGSEQF
>TRBV6-5
ASSAQGRGYT
>TRBV5-6
ASSRRQGDGYT
>TRBV5-1
ASSLDRIPNTEAF
>TRBV6-1
ASSRGTTSGGWEF
>TRBV12-3/TRBV12-4
ASILVASGANEQF
>TRBV11-2
ASRPAGRGTEAF